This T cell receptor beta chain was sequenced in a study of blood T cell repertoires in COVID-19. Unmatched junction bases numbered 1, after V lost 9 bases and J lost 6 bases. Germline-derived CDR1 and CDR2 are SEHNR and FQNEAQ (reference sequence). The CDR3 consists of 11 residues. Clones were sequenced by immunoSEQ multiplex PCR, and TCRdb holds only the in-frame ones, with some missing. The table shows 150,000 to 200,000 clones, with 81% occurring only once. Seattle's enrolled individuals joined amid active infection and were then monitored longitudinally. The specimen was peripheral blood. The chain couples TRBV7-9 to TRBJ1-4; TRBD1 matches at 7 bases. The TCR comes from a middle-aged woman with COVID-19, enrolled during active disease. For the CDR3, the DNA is TGTGCCAGTCAGGGGGATGAAAAACTGTTTTTT. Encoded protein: CASQGDEKLFF.